These T cell receptor beta chains were read from a single sample in a study of cytomegalovirus exposure and HLA in healthy donors. Profiled with immunoSEQ multiplex PCR; TCRdb holds only in-frame clones, not every one. The repertoire consists of tens of thousands of clones, with less than 8% occurring once and the leading ten covering about 2.3%. The sequenced sample consisted of PBMCs. The source is a man in his fifties in good health and CMV-seronegative. The CDR3 runs from the conserved cysteine through the conserved F or W. The D gene is left open where the match is weak. For some rows the clone size is stated as once, few or many, or as a class when expanded; others skip it.

clone_size | j_call | d_call | v_call | cdr3_aa | cdr3_nt
NA | TRBJ1-1 | TRBD1 | TRBV10-3 | CAVHRGDTEAFF | TGTGCCGTCCACAGGGGGGACACTGAAGCTTTCTTT
NA | TRBJ1-1 | TRBD1 | TRBV19 | CASSMVWDRGMVEAFF | TGTGCCAGTAGTATGGTGTGGGACAGGGGCATGGTTGAAGCTTTCTTT
few | TRBJ1-3 | NA | TRBV28 | CASSLSGKLPRNTIYF | TGTGCCAGCAGTTTATCCGGGAAGCTCCCGAGAAACACCATATATTTT
NA | TRBJ2-3 | NA | TRBV10-1 | CASSDQGTDTQYF | TGCGCCAGCAGTGATCAGGGCACAGATACGCAGTATTTT
many | TRBJ2-2 | TRBD2 | TRBV2 | CASRGLAGVIGELFF | TGTGCCAGCAGGGGACTAGCGGGAGTCATAGGGGAGCTGTTTTTT
NA | TRBJ2-7 | TRBD2 | TRBV5-4 | CASSLGRGVYEQYF | TGTGCCAGCAGCTTGGGGCGGGGGGTCTACGAGCAGTACTTC
once | TRBJ2-5 | TRBD2 | TRBV27 | CASSLFPSGRALGETQYF | TGTGCCAGCAGTTTATTCCCTAGCGGGAGGGCCCTCGGGGAGACCCAGTACTTC
NA | TRBJ2-7 | TRBD2 | TRBV7-9 | CASSPGLAGAYEQYF | TGTGCCAGCAGCCCGGGACTAGCAGGGGCCTACGAGCAGTACTTC
NA | TRBJ1-1 | NA | TRBV19 | CASSIRGPNTEAFF | TGTGCCAGTAGTATCCGAGGGCCCAACACTGAAGCTTTCTTT
few | TRBJ1-1 | NA | TRBV6-5 | CASSSLGGAGTEALF | TGTGCCAGCAGTTCCCTAGGAGGAGCGGGCACTGAAGCTCTCTTT
few | TRBJ1-1 | NA | TRBV5-5 | CASRRYYGGATEAFF | TGTGCCAGCAGGCGTTATTATGGGGGGGCCACTGAAGCTTTCTTT
few | TRBJ2-6 | TRBD1 | TRBV5-1 | CASSFRGQGQSGANVLTF | TGCGCCAGCAGCTTCCGGGGACAGGGCCAATCTGGGGCCAACGTCCTGACTTTC
few | TRBJ2-5 | NA | TRBV5-1 | CASSLRRGQTQYF | TGCGCCAGCAGCTTGCGGAGAGGGCAGACCCAGTACTTC
NA | TRBJ2-1 | TRBD2 | TRBV5-4 | CASSLLAGNYNEQFF | TGTGCCAGCAGCTTACTAGCGGGTAATTACAATGAGCAGTTCTTC
few | TRBJ2-5 | NA | TRBV11-2 | CASRGGEETQYF | TGTGCCAGCAGAGGAGGGGAAGAGACCCAGTACTTC
NA | TRBJ1-5 | NA | TRBV5-6 | CASSLGGYSNQPQHF | TGTGCCAGCAGCTTGGGCGGGTATAGCAATCAGCCCCAGCATTTT
few | TRBJ2-7 | TRBD1 | TRBV5-1 | CASSRRTGGEDEQYF | TGCGCCAGCAGCAGGCGGACAGGGGGCGAGGACGAGCAGTACTTC
NA | TRBJ2-1 | TRBD2 | TRBV5-4 | CASSQSGRSYNEQFF | TGTGCCAGCAGTCAGAGCGGGAGGAGTTACAATGAGCAGTTCTTC
NA | TRBJ1-6 | NA | TRBV28 | CASSPPGLANSPLHF | TGTGCCAGCAGTCCTCCGGGACTAGCTAATTCACCCCTCCACTTT
NA | TRBJ1-3 | NA | TRBV6-6 | CASSYSRGNTIYF | TGTGCCAGCAGTTACTCGAGGGGAAACACCATATATTTT
few | TRBJ2-7 | TRBD2 | TRBV10-3 | CAISEGGGYHEQYF | TGTGCCATCAGTGAGGGGGGAGGGTACCACGAGCAGTACTTC
NA | TRBJ1-4 | NA | TRBV15 | CATSRADGIEKLFF | TGTGCCACCAGCAGAGCAGACGGGATCGAAAAACTGTTTTTT
few | TRBJ2-5 | TRBD2 | TRBV10-3 | CAISAGRDETQYF | TGTGCCATCAGTGCAGGGAGGGACGAGACCCAGTACTTC
few | TRBJ2-1 | TRBD2 | TRBV5-1 | CASSSTQGGIYNEQFF | TGCGCCAGCAGTTCTACGCAGGGAGGGATCTACAATGAGCAGTTCTTC
NA | TRBJ1-5 | NA | TRBV15 | CATRVSRGPQHF | TGTGCCACCAGAGTCTCTCGGGGGCCCCAGCATTTT
NA | TRBJ2-3 | NA | TRBV19 | CASSSNSGSTDTQYF | TGTGCCAGTAGTTCTAACTCCGGTAGCACAGATACGCAGTATTTT
NA | TRBJ2-1 | TRBD2 | TRBV6-4 | CASSGESGGYNEQFF | TGTGCCAGCAGTGGGGAGTCGGGGGGGTACAATGAGCAGTTCTTC
NA | TRBJ2-7 | TRBD2 | TRBV9 | CASSVTSGSFYEQYF | TGTGCCAGCAGCGTAACTAGCGGGAGCTTCTACGAGCAGTACTTC
few | TRBJ2-2 | NA | TRBV29-1 | CSVTRRIETGELFF | TGCAGCGTTACCAGGAGGATAGAGACCGGGGAGCTGTTTTTT
NA | TRBJ2-7 | NA | TRBV10-3 | CAIREEGALKEQYF | TGTGCCATCAGAGAGGAGGGGGCGCTTAAAGAGCAGTACTTC
NA | TRBJ1-5 | NA | TRBV6-6 | CASSYSPSRDQPQHF | TGTGCCAGCAGTTACTCGCCCTCGAGAGATCAGCCCCAGCATTTT
NA | TRBJ2-7 | NA | TRBV6-5 | CASSYSPGRTYEQYF | TGTGCCAGCAGTTACTCACCGGGGAGGACCTACGAGCAGTACTTC
few | TRBJ2-1 | NA | TRBV7-3 | CASSLSTDNEQFF | TGTGCCAGCAGCTTAAGTACGGACAATGAGCAGTTCTTC
few | TRBJ2-4 | TRBD2 | TRBV15 | CATSRDRTSGGKNIQYF | TGTGCCACCAGCAGAGATAGGACTAGCGGGGGGAAAAACATTCAGTACTTC
few | TRBJ1-1 | NA | TRBV19 | CASSPRTEFNTEAFF | TGTGCCAGTAGTCCACGGACAGAATTCAACACTGAAGCTTTCTTT
NA | TRBJ1-1 | TRBD1 | TRBV7-2 | CASSSTGLGTEAFF | TGTGCCAGCAGCTCGACAGGGTTGGGCACTGAAGCTTTCTTT
few | TRBJ1-4 | NA | TRBV27 | CASSPYSGQYEKLFF | TGTGCCAGCAGTCCCTACTCGGGACAATACGAAAAACTGTTTTTT
NA | TRBJ2-1 | TRBD2 | TRBV4-2 | CASSQVAGNANEQFF | TGTGCCAGCAGCCAAGTAGCGGGAAATGCAAATGAGCAGTTCTTC
few | TRBJ2-7 | NA | TRBV18 | CASSPLEGGLGAEQYF | TGTGCCAGCTCACCCCTAGAGGGTGGGCTGGGCGCCGAGCAGTACTTC
NA | TRBJ2-7 | TRBD2 | TRBV28 | CASSMRGLAGRGSYEQYF | TGTGCCAGCAGTATGAGAGGACTAGCGGGAAGAGGCTCCTACGAGCAGTACTTC
few | TRBJ2-5 | NA | TRBV11-2 | CASSPKETQYF | TGTGCCAGCAGCCCCAAAGAGACCCAGTACTTC
NA | TRBJ2-5 | TRBD2 | TRBV28 | CASRRPPGGGQETQYF | TGTGCCAGCAGACGTCCCCCGGGAGGGGGCCAAGAGACCCAGTACTTC
NA | TRBJ2-5 | NA | TRBV7-3 | CASSLSGEETQYF | TGTGCCAGCAGCTTAAGCGGGGAAGAGACCCAGTACTTC
NA | TRBJ2-1 | TRBD2 | TRBV29-1 | CSVLDRGGGGSYNEQFF | TGCAGCGTTCTGGACCGAGGCGGGGGGGGCTCCTACAATGAGCAGTTCTTC
NA | TRBJ2-1 | NA | TRBV7-3 | CASSLNRGPYNEQFF | TGTGCCAGCAGCTTAAACCGAGGGCCCTACAATGAGCAGTTCTTC
NA | TRBJ2-7 | TRBD1 | TRBV7-9 | CASSSPRPGQKISYEQYF | TGTGCCAGCAGCTCGCCTCGACCGGGACAGAAGATCTCCTACGAGCAGTACTTC
few | TRBJ1-1 | TRBD1 | TRBV6-5 | CASSYDRGRTEAFF | TGTGCCAGCAGTTACGACAGGGGTCGAACTGAAGCTTTCTTT
few | TRBJ1-1 | TRBD1 | TRBV5-4 | CASSLGGTGGRTEAFF | TGTGCCAGCAGCTTGGGGGGGACAGGGGGACGGACTGAAGCTTTCTTT
NA | TRBJ2-1 | NA | TRBV4-1 | CASSQGVRAGNEQFF | TGCGCCAGCAGCCAAGGGGTGAGGGCGGGCAATGAGCAGTTCTTC
NA | TRBJ2-7 | NA | TRBV19 | CASSIDRKKAPDEQYF | TGTGCCAGTAGTATCGACAGGAAGAAAGCTCCTGACGAGCAGTACTTC
NA | TRBJ2-1 | TRBD2 | TRBV6-5 | CASRTGTSGYNEQFF | TGTGCCAGCAGGACCGGGACTAGCGGCTACAATGAGCAGTTCTTC
few | TRBJ1-1 | NA | TRBV4-3 | CASSRSTGSGFAEAFF | TGCGCCAGCAGCAGGTCCACTGGGTCGGGTTTCGCTGAAGCTTTCTTT
NA | TRBJ1-2 | TRBD1 | TRBV6-1 | CASSVQGAYGYTF | TGTGCCAGCAGTGTACAGGGGGCCTATGGCTACACCTTC
NA | TRBJ2-3 | NA | TRBV7-9 | CASSLAGLARTDTQYF | TGTGCCAGCAGCTTAGCGGGGCTAGCGAGGACAGATACGCAGTATTTT